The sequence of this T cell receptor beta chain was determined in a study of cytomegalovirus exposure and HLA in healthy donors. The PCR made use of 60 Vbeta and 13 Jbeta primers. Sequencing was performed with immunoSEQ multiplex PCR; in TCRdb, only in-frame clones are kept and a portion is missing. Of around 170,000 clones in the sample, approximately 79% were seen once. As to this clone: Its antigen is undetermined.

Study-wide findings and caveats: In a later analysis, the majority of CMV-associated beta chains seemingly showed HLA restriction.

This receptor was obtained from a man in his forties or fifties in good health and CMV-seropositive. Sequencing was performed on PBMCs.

As DNA, the CDR3 is TGTGCCAGCAGCATCCGACAGGGACCCAATACGCAGTATTTT. Translation gives CASSIRQGPNTQYF. The V call is TRBV7-2, the J call TRBJ2-3, with 7 bases identical to TRBD1. Trimming cost V 5 bases and J 7 bases; bases outside gene matches: 9. The CDR3 extends over 14 amino acids. Per the germline V gene, CDR1 is SGHTA and CDR2 is FQGNSA.